The clone carrying this TCR beta chain was recorded once. The data stem from a study of T cell responses to AZD1222 COVID-19 vaccine. Here immunoSEQ multiplex PCR was the method, and the copy in TCRdb shows in-frame clones only, minus some. The table lists roughly 81,000 clones, roughly 88% of them singletons. The origin of this receptor is an adult in good health. The specimen comprised peripheral blood, sampled on day 0 of AZD1222 vaccination.

In nucleotides, the CDR3 is TGTGCCAGCAGTTCCCGAACGGGCGCCCAGCATTTT. This encodes CASSSRTGAQHF. The V and J genes are TRBV6-5 and TRBJ1-5; D uncertain. Germline V gives CDR1 MNHEY, CDR2 SVGAGI. The V end lost 4 bases, the J end lost 11 bases, and 12 bases lay between the germline ends. The CDR3 extends over 12 amino acids.